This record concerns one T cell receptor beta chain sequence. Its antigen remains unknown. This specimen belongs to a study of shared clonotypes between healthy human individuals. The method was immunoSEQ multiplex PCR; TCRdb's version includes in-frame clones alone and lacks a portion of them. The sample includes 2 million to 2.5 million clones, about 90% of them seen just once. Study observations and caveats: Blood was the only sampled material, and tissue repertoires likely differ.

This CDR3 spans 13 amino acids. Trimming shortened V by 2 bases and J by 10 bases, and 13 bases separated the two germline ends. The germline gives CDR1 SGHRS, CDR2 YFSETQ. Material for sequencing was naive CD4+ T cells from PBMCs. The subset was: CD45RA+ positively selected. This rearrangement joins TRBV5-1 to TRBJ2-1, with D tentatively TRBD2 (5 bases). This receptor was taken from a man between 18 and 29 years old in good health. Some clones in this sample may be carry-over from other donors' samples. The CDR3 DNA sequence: TGCGCCAGCAGCTTAGGGTACGGGGAAGAGCAGTTCTTC. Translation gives CASSLGYGEEQFF.